These 23 T cell receptor beta chains originate from one sample sequenced in a study of blood T cell repertoires in COVID-19. TCRdb's copy holds only in-frame clones and misses some; the assay was immunoSEQ multiplex PCR. The sample lists about 220,000 clones; 84% were seen once. Sequenced material: PBMCs or T cells enriched from blood (not recorded which). These receptor sequences come from a woman between 35 and 50 years old who had recovered from COVID-19.

The rearrangement uses TRBV27 and TRBJ1-6, with 7 positions matching TRBD1. In germline, CDR1 is MNHEY, CDR2 SMNVEV (reference sequence). The CDR3 consists of 16 residues. V lost 7 bases, J lost 10 bases, and 16 bases stayed unmatched. The CDR3 sequence is CASTRHQTGAESPLHF. CDR3 nucleotide sequence: TGTGCCAGCACTCGACATCAAACAGGGGCGGAATCACCCCTCCACTTT.

This clone was counted once. The CDR3 sequence is CAWDRIRFATSGRAESYNEQFF. The DNA of the CDR3 is TGTGCCTGGGACAGGATCCGATTTGCGACTAGCGGGAGGGCCGAGTCATACAATGAGCAGTTCTTC. The gene calls are TRBV30 and TRBJ2-1, with 14 positions matching TRBD2. V lost 5 bases to trimming and J lost 4 bases; unmatched junction nucleotides: 25. CDR3 length: 22 amino acids. Germline V lookup: CDR1 GTSNPN, CDR2 SVGIG (reference sequence). Full variable domain (rest looked up from reference TRBV30 and TRBJ2-1): SQTIHQWPATLVQPVGSPLSLECTVEGTSNPNLYWYRQAAGRGLQLLFYSVGIGQISSEVPQNLSASRPQDRQFILSSKKLLLSDSGFYLCAWDRIRFATSGRAESYNEQFFGPGTRLTVL.

The V gene is TRBV18, the J gene TRBJ1-1, with TRBD1 matching 7 bases. The V gene end was trimmed by 6 bases and the J gene end by 4 bases; junction bases not matched to a gene: 8. Germline V gene data show CDR1 as KGHSH and CDR2 as LQKENI. This CDR3 is 14 amino acids long. CDR3 coding DNA: TGTGCCAGCTCCCAGGGGGGTGAGGGCACTGAAGCTTTCTTT. This translates into CASSQGGEGTEAFF.

This rearrangement joins TRBV5-1 to TRBJ2-5, with no clear D. The CDR3 is 15 amino acids. Trimming cost V 0 bases and J 2 bases, with 11 bases left between them. Germline lookup yields CDR1 SGHRS and CDR2 YFSETQ. The CDR3 nucleotides are TGCGCCAGCAGCTTGGGTCGTCCGGGTCAAGAGACCCAGTACTTC. Translated: CASSLGRPGQETQYF.

The CDR3 reads CSVLRQGLNTEAFF. DNA of the CDR3: TGCAGCGTGCTGAGACAGGGGCTGAACACTGAAGCTTTCTTT. V is TRBV29-1 and J is TRBJ1-1, with 8 bases that match TRBD1. Trimming cost V 6 bases and J 0 bases; bases outside gene matches: 6. CDR1 and CDR2 from the germline V gene are SQVTM and ANQGSEA. CDR3 length: 14 amino acids.

The chain recombines TRBV28 with TRBJ2-1, with 7 bases fitting TRBD2. Trimming removed 6 bases from V and 7 bases from J; junction bases left unmatched: 15. CDR3 length equals 16 residues. CDR1 and CDR2 (germline): MDHEN, SYDVKM. The CDR3 here is CASSARGLGLSNEQFF. Written as DNA, the CDR3 is TGTGCCAGCAGCGCGCGAGGACTAGGGTTAAGTAATGAGCAGTTCTTC.

This chain links TRBV3-1 (or the pseudogene TRBV3-2) with TRBJ1-2; 7 nucleotides line up with TRBD1. Germline V gene data show CDR1 as LGHDT and CDR2 as YNNKEL (reference sequence). The CDR3 contains 14 residues. Trimming removed 3 bases from V and 3 bases from J; junction bases left unmatched: 4. Here the CDR3 reads CASSQDRSHYGYTF. The CDR3 DNA reads TGTGCCAGCAGCCAGGACAGGAGCCACTATGGCTACACCTTC.

This sequence joins TRBV7-2 and TRBJ1-3; 9 positions agree with TRBD1. Per germline, CDR1 SGHTA and CDR2 FQGNSA. V shed 1 base and J 2 bases; nucleotides not matched to a gene: 9. This CDR3 region has 18 residues. The CDR3 DNA sequence: TGTGCCAGCAGCTTAGAACCACCGGGACAGGGCCCTGGAAACACCATATATTTT. It encodes CASSLEPPGQGPGNTIYF.

The chain couples TRBV7-2 to TRBJ1-6, with a possible D match to TRBD1 (5 bases). Trimming shortened V by 3 bases and J by 5 bases, and 11 bases separated the two germline ends. CDR1 is SGHTA and CDR2 is FQGNSA in the germline V gene. This CDR3 contains 15 residues. The CDR3 protein is CASSFDDRNNSPLHF. The DNA of the CDR3 is TGTGCCAGCAGCTTCGACGACAGAAATAATTCACCCCTCCACTTT.

This clone came up once. The gene calls are TRBV9 and TRBJ2-2, with 8 bases identical to TRBD2. The length of the CDR3 is 15 residues. Per germline, CDR1 SGDLS and CDR2 YYNGEE. The V gene end was trimmed by 0 bases and the J gene end by 4 bases; junction bases not matched to a gene: 2. CDR3 coding DNA: TGTGCCAGCAGCGTAGATACTAGCGGCACCGGGGAGCTGTTTTTT. This codes for CASSVDTSGTGELFF. Complete variable domain (other parts from reference TRBV9 and TRBJ2-2): DSGVTQTPKHLITATGQRVTLRCSPRSGDLSVYWYQQSLDQGLQFLIQYYNGEERAKGNILERFSAQQFPDLHSELNLSSLELGDSALYFCASSVDTSGTGELFFGEGSRLTVL.

The chain is built from TRBV10-2 and TRBJ1-1; 10 positions match TRBD1. Germline V gene data show CDR1 as WSHSY and CDR2 as SAAADI. The CDR3 is 14 residues long. The ends lost 7 bases at V and 5 bases at J; junction bases unmatched: 7. The CDR3 DNA reads as TGCGCCAGCATGACAGGGGGCGCTTTGACTGAAGCTTTCTTT. Translated: CASMTGGALTEAFF.

J is TRBJ2-2 and V is TRBV7-8, with D perhaps matching TRBD2 (5 bases). Germline CDR1 and CDR2: SGHVS and FQNEAQ. Trimming stripped 2 bases from V and 6 bases from J, with 13 bases between. The CDR3 loop spans 15 amino acids. DNA of the CDR3: TGTGCCAGCAGCTTATTGAGACTATCCTCCGGGGAGCTGTTTTTT. Translated: CASSLLRLSSGELFF. Using reference TRBV7-8 and TRBJ2-2 for the parts outside the CDR3, the full variable domain is GAGVSQSPRYKVAKRGQDVALRCDPISGHVSLFWYQQALGQGPEFLTYFQNEAQLDKSGLPSDRFFAERPEGSVSTLKIQRTQQEDSAVYLCASSLLRLSSGELFFGEGSRLTVL.

The gene calls are TRBV18 and TRBJ2-1; 8 bases map to TRBD2. Germline assignment: CDR1 KGHSH and CDR2 LQKENI. This CDR3 contains 16 residues. Trimming removed 0 bases from V and 2 bases from J; junction bases left unmatched: 3. CDR3 in DNA: TGTGCCAGCTCACCACCGGGAGCGGGAGCCTACAATGAGCAGTTCTTC. Translation: CASSPPGAGAYNEQFF.

The V and J genes are TRBV30 and TRBJ2-2; the match to TRBD2 covers 10 bases. Germline V lookup: CDR1 GTSNPN, CDR2 SVGIG (reference sequence). The CDR3 is made up of 14 amino acids. The V gene end was trimmed by 5 bases and the J gene end by 6 bases; junction bases not matched to a gene: 6. Written as DNA, the CDR3 is TGTGCCTGGGGGGGACTAGCGCTTTCCGGGGAGCTGTTTTTT. Translated: CAWGGLALSGELFF.

This CDR3 reads CASRSTVYYGYTF. The CDR3 DNA reads TGTGCCAGTAGATCGACAGTATACTATGGCTACACCTTC. The chain uses TRBV27 and TRBJ1-2, with TRBD1 as a possible D gene (5 bases). Trimming cost V 9 bases and J 3 bases, with 14 bases left between them. From germline, CDR1 is MNHEY and CDR2 SMNVEV (reference sequence). The CDR3 consists of 13 residues.

This sequence joins TRBV7-2 and TRBJ1-2, with TRBD1 identical over 10 bases. Germline lookup yields CDR1 SGHTA and CDR2 FQGNSA. The ends lost 7 bases at V and 5 bases at J; junction bases unmatched: 7. The CDR3 consists of 14 residues. Here the CDR3 DNA reads TGTGCCAGCACCTGGGACAGGGGTAATTATGGCTACACCTTC. Translated: CASTWDRGNYGYTF.

The V gene is TRBV30, the J gene TRBJ1-1; a weak D match, TRBD1 (6 bases). CDR3 length equals 14 residues. From germline, CDR1 is GTSNPN and CDR2 SVGIG (reference sequence). Trimming took off 2 bases at V and 4 bases at J, with 14 bases between the two ends. The CDR3 sequence: CAWSRVTGTTEAFF. As DNA, the CDR3 is TGTGCCTGGAGTCGAGTTACAGGGACCACTGAAGCTTTCTTT.

The rearrangement links TRBV19 to TRBJ1-2; 10 bases line up with TRBD1. After removal of 10 bases from V and 6 bases from J, the junction contained 11 bases not matched to a gene. Germline values: CDR1 LNHDA, CDR2 SQIVND (reference sequence). The CDR3 has 14 amino acids. CDR3 sequence: CATMRQGALDGYTF. DNA for the CDR3: TGTGCCACAATGAGACAGGGGGCTTTGGATGGCTACACCTTC. Variable domain in full (rest from reference TRBV19 and TRBJ1-2): DGGITQSPKYLFRKEGQNVTLSCEQNLNHDAMYWYRQDPGQGLRLIYYSQIVNDFQKGDIAEGYSVSREKKESFPLTVTSAQKNPTAFYLCATMRQGALDGYTFGSGTRLTVV.

Notes on this clone: The identical CDR3 is also encoded by other nucleotide sequences in the sample. The J gene is TRBJ1-2, the V gene TRBV7-9, with a possible D match to TRBD1 (6 bases). This CDR3 spans 13 amino acids. Germline V lookup: CDR1 SEHNR, CDR2 FQNEAQ (reference sequence). Trimming cost V 5 bases and J 6 bases, with 13 bases left between them. Here the CDR3 DNA reads TGTGCCAGCAGCCGACGAGGGGGTGATGGCTACACCTTC. It specifies CASSRRGGDGYTF.

This clone was seen a single time. The V call is TRBV27, the J call TRBJ2-1; a weak D match, TRBD2 (6 bases). Looked up from germline, CDR1 is MNHEY and CDR2 is SMNVEV (reference sequence). V lost 3 bases to trimming and J lost 0 bases, with 9 bases between them. The CDR3 sequence is 15 residues long. This CDR3 reads CASSLAGSSYNEQFF. CDR3 DNA sequence: TGTGCCAGCAGTTTGGCGGGGAGCTCCTACAATGAGCAGTTCTTC.

This chain joins TRBV15 and TRBJ2-2; a weak D match, TRBD2 (6 bases). Trimming pared 8 bases from V and 7 bases from J, leaving 8 bases between. In germline, CDR1 is LNHNV, CDR2 YYDKDF (reference sequence). The CDR3 has 11 residues. CDR3 residues: CATGRNGELFF. The CDR3 bases are TGTGCCACCGGGAGGAACGGGGAGCTGTTTTTT.

This clone was picked up one time. This chain uses TRBV18 with TRBJ2-7; 10 bases align to TRBD1. Germline V gene sequence: CDR1 KGHSH, CDR2 LQKENI. The CDR3 sequence is 16 residues long. The junction had 6 bases not matched to a gene; V was cut back by 2 bases and J by 2 bases. As DNA, the CDR3 is TGTGCCAGCTCACCAAGGGGGGACAGGGGACCCTACGAGCAGTACTTC. Translated: CASSPRGDRGPYEQYF.

This chain links TRBV12-2 with TRBJ1-3. TRBV12-2 is a documented pseudogene. The CDR3 has 20 amino acids. CDR3 bases: TGTGCAAGTCGCTTAGGAGAACTTTTGTCGGGGGGAAATTCTGGAAACACCATATATTTT. This codes for CASRLGELLSGGNSGNTIYF.